This T cell receptor (beta chain) was documented in a study of shared clonotypes between healthy human individuals. Study-level results: As a rule, naive subsets had a larger estimated richness than memory subsets.

Remarks on this clone: What it binds is not known.

In replicate PCRs of sorted subsets, around 0.2 ug DNA, approximately 32,000 T cell genomes, was used. Only in-frame clones appear in the TCRdb table, and some are missing; sequencing was by immunoSEQ multiplex PCR. Of 300,000 to 350,000 clones listed, less than 85% were seen once; the top ten hold 8% to 13%. Both subsets, CD45RA+ naive and CD45RA-negative memory, were split from the CD4+ cells. The CDR3 is 16 residues long. J lost 5 bases, V lost 1 base, and 6 bases had no gene match. Germline V lookup: CDR1 SGHRS, CDR2 YFSETQ. V gene TRBV5-1 combines with J gene TRBJ2-1, with 10 bases that match TRBD2. The origin of this receptor is a man aged 25 to 40 in good health. Source material: memory CD4+ T cells sorted from blood. As to subset: CD45RA-negative fraction. The CDR3 bases are TGCGCCAGCAGCTTGCCGCTAGCGGGAGTCCACAATGAGCAGTTCTTC. Translation gives CASSLPLAGVHNEQFF.